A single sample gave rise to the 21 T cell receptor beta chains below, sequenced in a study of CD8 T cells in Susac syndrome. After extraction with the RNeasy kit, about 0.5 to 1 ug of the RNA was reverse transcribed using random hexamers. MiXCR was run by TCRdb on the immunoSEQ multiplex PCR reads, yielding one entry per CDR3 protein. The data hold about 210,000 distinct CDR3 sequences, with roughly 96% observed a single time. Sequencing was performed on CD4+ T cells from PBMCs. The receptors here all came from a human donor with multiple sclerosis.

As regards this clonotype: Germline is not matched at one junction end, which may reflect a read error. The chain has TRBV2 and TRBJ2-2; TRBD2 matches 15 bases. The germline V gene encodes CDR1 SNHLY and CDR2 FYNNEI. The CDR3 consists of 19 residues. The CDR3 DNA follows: TGTGCCAGCAGGGAAGGACTAGCGGGGGGGCGATCGAACACCGGGGAGCTGTTTTTT. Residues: CASREGLAGGRSNTGELFF. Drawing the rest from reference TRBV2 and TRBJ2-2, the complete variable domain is EPEVTQTPSHQVTQMGQEVILRCVPISNHLYFYWYRQILGQKVEFLVSFYNNEISEKSEIFDDQFSVERPDGSNFTLKIRSTKLEDSAMYFCASREGLAGGRSNTGELFFGEGSRLTVL.

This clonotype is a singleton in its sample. CDR3 loop: CASSQAPVSYNEQFF. The CDR3 DNA reads as TGTGCCAGCAGCCAAGCCCCGGTCTCCTACAATGAGCAGTTCTTC. This chain links TRBV3-1 with TRBJ2-1, with D hard to call. The CDR3 is made up of 15 amino acids. Trimming removed 1 base at V and 0 bases at J, with 7 bases between. CDR1 LGHDT and CDR2 YNNKEL come from the germline V gene (reference sequence).

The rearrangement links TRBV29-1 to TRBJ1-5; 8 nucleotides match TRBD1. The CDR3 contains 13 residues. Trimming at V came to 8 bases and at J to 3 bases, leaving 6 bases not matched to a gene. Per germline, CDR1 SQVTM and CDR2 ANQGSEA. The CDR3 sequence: CSYTTGVNQPQHF. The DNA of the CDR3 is TGCAGCTATACGACAGGGGTCAATCAGCCCCAGCATTTT. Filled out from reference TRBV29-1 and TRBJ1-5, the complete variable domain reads SAVISQKPSRDICQRGTSLTIQCQVDSQVTMMFWYRQQPGQSLTLIATANQGSEATYESGFVIDKFPISRPNLTFSTLTVSNMSPEDSSIYLCSYTTGVNQPQHFGDGTRLSIL.

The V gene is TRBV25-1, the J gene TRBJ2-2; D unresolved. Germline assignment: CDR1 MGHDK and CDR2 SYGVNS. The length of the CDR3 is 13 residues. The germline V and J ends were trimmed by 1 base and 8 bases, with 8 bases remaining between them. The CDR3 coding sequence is TGTGCCAGCAGTGAATCTCTGATAGGGGAGCTGTTTTTT. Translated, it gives CASSESLIGELFF. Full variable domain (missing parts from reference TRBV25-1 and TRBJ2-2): EADIYQTPRYLVIGTGKKITLECSQTMGHDKMYWYQQDPGMELHLIHYSYGVNSTEKGDLSSESTVSRIRTEHFPLTLESARPSHTSQYLCASSESLIGELFFGEGSRLTVL.

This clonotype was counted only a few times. The CDR3 nucleotides read TGTGCCAGCACGGACTCCTACAATGAGCAGTTCTTC. It is translated as CASTDSYNEQFF. This sequence joins TRBV9 and TRBJ2-1; D remains unclear. V gave up 6 bases and J gave up 0 bases, with 4 bases separating them. The germline CDR1 and CDR2 sequences are SGDLS and YYNGEE. The CDR3 is 12 residues long.

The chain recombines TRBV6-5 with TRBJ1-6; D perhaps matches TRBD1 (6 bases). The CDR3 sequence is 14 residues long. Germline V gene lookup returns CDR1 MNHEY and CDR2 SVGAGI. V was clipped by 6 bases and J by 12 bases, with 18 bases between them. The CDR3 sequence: CASSPQGSLLPLHF. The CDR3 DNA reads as TGTGCCAGCAGCCCACAGGGAAGTTTGTTACCCCTCCACTTT.

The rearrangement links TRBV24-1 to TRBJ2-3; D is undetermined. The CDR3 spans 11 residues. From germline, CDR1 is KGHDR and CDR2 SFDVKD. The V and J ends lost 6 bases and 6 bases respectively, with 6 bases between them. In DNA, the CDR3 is TGTGCCACCAGTACCTCGGATACGCAGTATTTT. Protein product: CATSTSDTQYF.

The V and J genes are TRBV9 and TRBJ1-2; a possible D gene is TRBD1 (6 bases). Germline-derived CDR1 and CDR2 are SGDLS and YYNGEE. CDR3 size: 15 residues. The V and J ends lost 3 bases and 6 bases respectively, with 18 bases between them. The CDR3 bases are TGTGCCAGCAGCGCGGGGACAAGTTTAGGGGATGGCTACACCTTC. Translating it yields CASSAGTSLGDGYTF.

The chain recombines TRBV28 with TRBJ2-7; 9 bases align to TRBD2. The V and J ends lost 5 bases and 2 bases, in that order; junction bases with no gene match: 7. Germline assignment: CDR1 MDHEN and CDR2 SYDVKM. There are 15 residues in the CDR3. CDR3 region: CASSKKPSGTYEQYF. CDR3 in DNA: TGTGCCAGCAGTAAAAAACCTAGCGGGACCTACGAGCAGTACTTC.

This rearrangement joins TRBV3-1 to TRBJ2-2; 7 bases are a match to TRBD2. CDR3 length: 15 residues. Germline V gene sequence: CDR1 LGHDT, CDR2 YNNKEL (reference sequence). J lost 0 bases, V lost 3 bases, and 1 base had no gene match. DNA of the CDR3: TGTGCCAGCAGCCAGCGGGAGACGAACACCGGGGAGCTGTTTTTT. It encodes CASSQRETNTGELFF.

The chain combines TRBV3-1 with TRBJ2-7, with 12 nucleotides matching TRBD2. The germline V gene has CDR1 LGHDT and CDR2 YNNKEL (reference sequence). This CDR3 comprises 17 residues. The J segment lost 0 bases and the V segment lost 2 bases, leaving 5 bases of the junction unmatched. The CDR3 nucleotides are TGTGCCAGCAGCCAAACTAGCGGGGGGACGAGCTCCTACGAGCAGTACTTC. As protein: CASSQTSGGTSSYEQYF.

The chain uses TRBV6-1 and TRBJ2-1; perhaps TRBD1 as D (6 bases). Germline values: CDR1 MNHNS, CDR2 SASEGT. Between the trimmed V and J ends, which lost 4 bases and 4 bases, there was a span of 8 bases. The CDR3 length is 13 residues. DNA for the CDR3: TGTGCCAGCAGTGCCAGGGGTTACAATGAGCAGTTCTTC. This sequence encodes CASSARGYNEQFF.

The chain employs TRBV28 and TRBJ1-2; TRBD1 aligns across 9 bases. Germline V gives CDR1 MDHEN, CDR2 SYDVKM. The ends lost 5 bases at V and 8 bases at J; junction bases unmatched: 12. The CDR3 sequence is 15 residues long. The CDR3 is CASSPITQGANGYTF. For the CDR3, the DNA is TGTGCCAGCAGTCCTATAACACAGGGGGCGAACGGCTACACCTTC.

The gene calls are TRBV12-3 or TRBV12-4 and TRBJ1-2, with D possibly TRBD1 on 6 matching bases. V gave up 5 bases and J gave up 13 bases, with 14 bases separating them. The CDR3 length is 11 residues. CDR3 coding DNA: TGTGCCAGCAGTCTCGACAGGAGGGGCACCTTC. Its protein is CASSLDRRGTF.

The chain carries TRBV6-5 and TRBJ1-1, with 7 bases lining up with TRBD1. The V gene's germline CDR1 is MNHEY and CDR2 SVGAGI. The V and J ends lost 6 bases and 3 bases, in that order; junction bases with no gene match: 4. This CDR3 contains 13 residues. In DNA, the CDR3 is TGTGCCAGCAGATTGACAGGGTACACTGAAGCTTTCTTT. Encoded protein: CASRLTGYTEAFF.

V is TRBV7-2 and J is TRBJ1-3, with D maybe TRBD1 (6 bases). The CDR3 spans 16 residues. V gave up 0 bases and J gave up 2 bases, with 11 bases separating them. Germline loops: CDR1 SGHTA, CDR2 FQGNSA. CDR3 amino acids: CASSLAGTMAGNTIYF. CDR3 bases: TGTGCCAGCAGCTTAGCCGGGACAATGGCTGGAAACACCATATATTTT.

The CDR3 bases are TGCAGCGTTCCCGGGACTGGCGCATGGGAGCAGTACTTC. Translation gives CSVPGTGAWEQYF. J is TRBJ2-7 and V is TRBV29-1; D may be TRBD2 (6 bases). Trimming cost V 5 bases and J 7 bases, with 18 bases left between them. Germline CDR1 reads SQVTM; CDR2 reads ANQGSEA. The CDR3 totals 13 residues.

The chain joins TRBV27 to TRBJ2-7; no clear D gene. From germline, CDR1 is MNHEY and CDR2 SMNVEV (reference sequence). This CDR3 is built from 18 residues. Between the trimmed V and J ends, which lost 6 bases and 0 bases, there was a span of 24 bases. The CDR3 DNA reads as TGTGCCAGCAGCCCAACGACCCTATCGGGCCACCACTCCTACGAGCAGTACTTC. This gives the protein CASSPTTLSGHHSYEQYF.

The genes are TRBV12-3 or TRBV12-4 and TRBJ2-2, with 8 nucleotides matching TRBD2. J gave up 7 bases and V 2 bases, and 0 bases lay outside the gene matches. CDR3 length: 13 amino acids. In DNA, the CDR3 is TGTGCCAGCAGTTTACTAGCGGGCGGGGAGCTGTTTTTT. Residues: CASSLLAGGELFF.

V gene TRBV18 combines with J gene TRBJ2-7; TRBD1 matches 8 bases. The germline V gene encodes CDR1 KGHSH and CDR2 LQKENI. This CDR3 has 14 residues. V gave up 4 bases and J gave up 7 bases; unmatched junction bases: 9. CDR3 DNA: TGTGCCAGCTCACTAGGACAGGGAGAAGTGGAGCAGTACTTC. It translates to CASSLGQGEVEQYF.

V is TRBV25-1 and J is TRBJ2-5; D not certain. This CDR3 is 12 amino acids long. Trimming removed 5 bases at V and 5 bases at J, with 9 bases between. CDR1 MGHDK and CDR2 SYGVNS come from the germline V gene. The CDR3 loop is CASSLPRETQYF. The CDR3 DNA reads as TGTGCCAGCAGTCTACCGAGGGAGACCCAGTACTTC.